The table lists the clone carrying this T cell receptor beta chain with a few counts. This entry is derived from a study of CD8+ T cells in alopecia areata. The CDR3 sequence is 15 residues long. V gave up 6 bases and J gave up 4 bases, with 18 bases separating them. Germline V gene lookup returns CDR1 MDHEN and CDR2 SYDVKM. Treatment reported: oral pan-JAK inhibitor, 5-10 mg twice daily. cDNA reverse transcribed from extracted RNA served as the sequencing template. The method was immunoSEQ multiplex PCR; TCRdb's version includes in-frame clones alone and lacks a portion of them. The data contain around 190,000 clones, roughly 60% of them seen just once; the ten biggest clones take up approximately 1%.

The clonotype was recovered from a human donor with alopecia areata. This material consisted of CD4+ T cells sorted from blood, taken at week 24, from a patient treated with tofacitinib. The rearrangement joins TRBV28 to TRBJ1-2; tentative D call: TRBD1 (6 bases). DNA for the CDR3: TGTGCCAGCAGGACCGGGGGGGCGCAAAGCTATGGCTACACCTTC. Amino acid sequence: CASRTGGAQSYGYTF.